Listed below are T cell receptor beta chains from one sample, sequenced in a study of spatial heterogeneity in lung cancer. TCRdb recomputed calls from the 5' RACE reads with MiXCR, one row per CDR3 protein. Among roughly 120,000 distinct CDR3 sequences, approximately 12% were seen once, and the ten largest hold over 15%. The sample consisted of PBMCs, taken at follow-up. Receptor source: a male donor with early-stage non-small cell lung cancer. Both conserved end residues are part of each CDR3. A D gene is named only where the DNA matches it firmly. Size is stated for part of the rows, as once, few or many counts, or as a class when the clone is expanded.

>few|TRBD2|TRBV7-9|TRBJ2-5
TGTGCCAGCAGCATGGGACTAGCGGGATACCCGCCGGAGACCCAGTACTTC
CASSMGLAGYPPETQYF
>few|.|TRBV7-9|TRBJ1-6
TGTGCCAGCTCCCGGATGGCCGATTCACCCCTCCACTTT
CASSRMADSPLHF
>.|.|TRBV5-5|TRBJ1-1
TGTGCCAGCAGCCGAAGACTGCTCAACACTGAAGCTTTCTTT
CASSRRLLNTEAFF
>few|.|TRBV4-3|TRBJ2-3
TGCGCCAGCAGCCAAGAAGATATTGGATCGGAGAACATAGATACGCAGTATTTT
CASSQEDIGSENIDTQYF
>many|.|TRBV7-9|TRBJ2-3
TGTGCCAGCAGCTCCCGCCAGGTGGTGGTTACAGATACGCAGTATTTT
CASSSRQVVVTDTQYF
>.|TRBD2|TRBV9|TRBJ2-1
TGTGCCAGCAGCGTAGTCGGCGGGGGACCCTACAATGAGCAGTTCTTC
CASSVVGGGPYNEQFF
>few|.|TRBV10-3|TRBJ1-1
TGTGCCATCAGCGGGATCGGGAACACTGAAGCTTTCTTT
CAISGIGNTEAFF
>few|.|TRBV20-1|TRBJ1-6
TGCAGTGCTAGAGATCACAGGGAGAGCTCCTATAATTCACCCCTCCACTTT
CSARDHRESSYNSPLHF
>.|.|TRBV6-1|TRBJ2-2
TGTGCCAGCAGTTATTTACAGGGATCCGGGGAGCTGTTTTTT
CASSYLQGSGELFF
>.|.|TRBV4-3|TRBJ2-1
TGCGCCAGCAGCCAAGATTTAAGGGTCTTCAACAATGAGCAGTTCTTC
CASSQDLRVFNNEQFF
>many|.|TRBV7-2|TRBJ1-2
TGTGCCAGCAGCTCGAATAGGGACTATGGCTACACCTTC
CASSSNRDYGYTF
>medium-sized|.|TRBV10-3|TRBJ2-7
TGTGCCATCAGTGAGCGGGGGGCCCCCTACGAGCAGTACTTC
CAISERGAPYEQYF
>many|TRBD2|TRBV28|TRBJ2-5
TGTGCCAGCAGCAATAGCGGGGGGGCCGAAGAGACCCAGTACTTC
CASSNSGGAEETQYF
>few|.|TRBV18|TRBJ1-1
TGTGCCAGCTCACCGAGGACAGACAACACTGAAGCTTTCTTT
CASSPRTDNTEAFF
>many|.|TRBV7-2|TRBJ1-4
TGTGCCAGCAGCTTCCGGGCTACAACTAATGAAAAACTGTTTTTT
CASSFRATTNEKLFF
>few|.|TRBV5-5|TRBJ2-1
TGTGCCAGCAGCTTCTCTGGGGTTTCCTACAATGAGCAGTTCTTC
CASSFSGVSYNEQFF
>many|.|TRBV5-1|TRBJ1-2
TGCGCCAGCAGCTTGGATATGGCAGTCGGCTATGGCTACACCTTC
CASSLDMAVGYGYTF
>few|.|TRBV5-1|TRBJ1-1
TGCGCCAGCAGCAGTCAGCCGAACACTGAAGCTTTCTTT
CASSSQPNTEAFF
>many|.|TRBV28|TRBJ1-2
TGTGCCAGCAGTTTCAAAGGGGATGGCTACACCTTC
CASSFKGDGYTF
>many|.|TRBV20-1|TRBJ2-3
TGCAGTGAAGACGGTTCTAGCACAGATACGCAGTATTTT
CSEDGSSTDTQYF
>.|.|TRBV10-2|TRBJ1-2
TGCGCCAGCAGAGGGGACGGACGCGCGGCTAGCTATGGCTACACCTTC
CASRGDGRAASYGYTF